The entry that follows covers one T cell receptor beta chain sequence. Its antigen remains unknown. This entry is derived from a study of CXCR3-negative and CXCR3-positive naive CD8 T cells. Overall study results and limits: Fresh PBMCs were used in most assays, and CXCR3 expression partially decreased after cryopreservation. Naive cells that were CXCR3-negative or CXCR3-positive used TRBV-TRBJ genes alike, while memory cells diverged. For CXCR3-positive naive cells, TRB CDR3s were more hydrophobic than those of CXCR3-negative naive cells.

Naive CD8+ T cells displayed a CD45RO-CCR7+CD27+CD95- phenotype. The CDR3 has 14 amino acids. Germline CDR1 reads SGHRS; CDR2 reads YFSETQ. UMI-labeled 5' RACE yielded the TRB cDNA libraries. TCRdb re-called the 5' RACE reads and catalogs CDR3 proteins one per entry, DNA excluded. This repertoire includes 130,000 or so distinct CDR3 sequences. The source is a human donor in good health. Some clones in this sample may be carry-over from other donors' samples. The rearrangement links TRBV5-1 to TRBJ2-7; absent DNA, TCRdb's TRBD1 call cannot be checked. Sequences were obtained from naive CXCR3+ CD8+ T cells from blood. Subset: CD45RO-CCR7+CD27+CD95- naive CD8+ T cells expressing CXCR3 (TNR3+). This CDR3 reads CASSLENRGHEQYF.